Listed here are 28 T cell receptor beta chains from one sample, sequenced in a study of control samples from healthy donors and cancer patients. The assay was immunoSEQ multiplex PCR, and TCRdb's table has in-frame clones only and misses some. The data contain approximately 50,000 clones, 85% to 95% of them singletons. Source material: blood. The receptors come from a man aged 25 to 40 in good health.

The CDR3 reads CASSQAGTPTYEQYF. Written as DNA, the CDR3 is TGCGCCAGCAGCCAAGCAGGGACCCCCACCTACGAGCAGTACTTC. The rearrangement joins TRBV4-1 to TRBJ2-7; possibly TRBD1 or TRBD2 for D (5 bases each). Germline CDR1 is MGHRA and CDR2 is YSYEKL. The CDR3 consists of 15 residues. V lost 1 base to trimming and J lost 2 bases, with 12 bases between them.

This chain links TRBV2 with TRBJ1-1; weak D call: TRBD1 (5 bases). Trimming took 7 bases from V and 0 from J, leaving 12 bases between them. This CDR3 is built from 14 residues. The V gene's germline CDR1 is SNHLY and CDR2 FYNNEI. The CDR3 is CASTLGRVNTEAFF. The DNA for the CDR3 is TGTGCCAGCACCCTGGGGCGGGTGAACACTGAAGCTTTCTTT.

This clone was seen a single time. This chain links TRBV9 with TRBJ2-3; possible D gene TRBD1, 6 bases. Deletions cut 0 bases from V and 3 bases from J, with 8 bases between. Germline lookup yields CDR1 SGDLS and CDR2 YYNGEE. The CDR3 totals 14 residues. CDR3 nucleotide sequence: TGTGCCAGCAGCGTAGAGGGGGTTACAGATACGCAGTATTTT. It is translated as CASSVEGVTDTQYF.

The rearrangement links TRBV7-3 to TRBJ2-7; TRBD1 matches at 11 bases. The CDR3 loop spans 16 amino acids. CDR1 and CDR2 from the germline V gene are SGHTA and FQGTGA. V lost 5 bases, J lost 4 bases, and 10 bases stayed unmatched. CDR3 sequence: CASSKLGQGVKYEQYF. The CDR3 DNA sequence: TGTGCCAGCAGCAAACTGGGACAGGGGGTGAAATACGAGCAGTACTTC.

The gene calls are TRBV5-1 and TRBJ1-1; 11 bases map to TRBD1. Germline V gene lookup returns CDR1 SGHRS and CDR2 YFSETQ. J gave up 1 base and V 3 bases, and 2 bases lay outside the gene matches. This CDR3 has 15 residues. The CDR3 coding sequence is TGCGCCAGCAGCTGGACAGGGGGCAGGAACACTGAAGCTTTCTTT. Translation gives CASSWTGGRNTEAFF.

The chain uses TRBV7-2 and TRBJ1-6; 7 nucleotides line up with TRBD1. The CDR3 loop spans 16 amino acids. The germline gives CDR1 SGHTA, CDR2 FQGNSA. J lost 0 bases, V lost 1 base, and 0 bases had no gene match. CDR3 sequence (DNA): TGTGCCAGCAGCTTAGGACAGGGCTCCTATAATTCACCCCTCCACTTT. Translated: CASSLGQGSYNSPLHF.

The chain has TRBV5-1 and TRBJ2-2; 8 nucleotides align to TRBD1. The CDR3 has 14 amino acids. In germline, CDR1 is SGHRS, CDR2 YFSETQ. The trim removed 9 bases at V and 5 bases at J, leaving 9 bases unmatched. In nucleotides, the CDR3 is TGCGCCACCAGAGGACAGGGATGGACCGGGGAGCTGTTTTTT. The encoded protein is CATRGQGWTGELFF.

The chain couples TRBV27 to TRBJ1-5; a weak D match, TRBD1 (6 bases). Germline V gene sequence: CDR1 MNHEY, CDR2 SMNVEV (reference sequence). V dropped 1 base and J dropped 6 bases, with 10 bases sitting between them. The CDR3 runs 14 residues. The CDR3 DNA reads as TGTGCCAGCAGTTTATTTCCAGGGGTTCAGCCCCAGCATTTT. Translating gives CASSLFPGVQPQHF.

The V call is TRBV11-2, the J call TRBJ2-7; D unclear. The germline CDR1 and CDR2 sequences are SGHAT and FQNNGV. The CDR3 runs to 15 residues. Trimming cost V 1 base and J 2 bases, with 12 bases left between them. DNA for the CDR3: TGTGCCAGCAGCTTAGCTGCCTACAGCCCCTACGAGCAGTACTTC. This gives the protein CASSLAAYSPYEQYF.

The chain combines TRBV6-1 with TRBJ2-1; TRBD2 matches at 9 bases. The CDR3 covers 15 residues. V lost 0 bases to trimming and J lost 6 bases; unmatched junction nucleotides: 3. Germline V gene data show CDR1 as MNHNS and CDR2 as SASEGT. The CDR3 nucleotides are TGTGCCAGCAGTGAAGCCCTTAGCGGGAGCAATGAGCAGTTCTTC. This gives the protein CASSEALSGSNEQFF.

The rearrangement joins TRBV28 to TRBJ2-2; a possible D gene is TRBD1 (5 bases). Germline V gene sequence: CDR1 MDHEN, CDR2 SYDVKM. This CDR3 is 13 amino acids long. The V and J ends lost 5 bases and 5 bases respectively, with 9 bases between them. CDR3 protein: CASSRTRTGELFF. CDR3 DNA sequence: TGTGCCAGCAGTAGGACACGGACCGGGGAGCTGTTTTTT.

This chain joins TRBV6-5 and TRBJ1-2; TRBD1 is a possible D gene (5 bases). Between the trimmed V and J ends, which lost 4 bases and 2 bases, there was a span of 14 bases. Germline-derived CDR1 and CDR2 are MNHEY and SVGAGI. The CDR3 totals 15 residues. The CDR3 DNA reads TGTGCCAGCAGTTCTACGGGAGGGGCGAACTATGGCTACACCTTC. Translated, it gives CASSSTGGANYGYTF.

The chain uses TRBV5-4 and TRBJ2-1; TRBD1 matches 9 bases. The CDR3 is 15 amino acids. In germline, CDR1 is SGHNT, CDR2 YYREEE (reference sequence). The V and J ends lost 3 bases and 7 bases, in that order; junction bases with no gene match: 8. CDR3 residues: CASSYPGQGSNEQFF. The CDR3 nucleotides read TGTGCCAGCAGCTACCCGGGACAGGGATCGAATGAGCAGTTCTTC.

The chain uses TRBV14 and TRBJ1-2; 8 positions match TRBD1. Per the germline V gene, CDR1 is SGHDN and CDR2 is FVKESK. The CDR3 extends over 14 amino acids. The J segment lost 4 bases and the V segment lost 1 base, leaving 2 bases of the junction unmatched. CDR3 bases: TGTGCCAGCAGCCAAGTCCAGGGGGCCTATGGCTACACCTTC. Translated, it gives CASSQVQGAYGYTF.

This clone is a singleton in its sample. The chain joins TRBV9 to TRBJ1-1, with a tentative D call TRBD1 (5 bases). Germline V gene sequence: CDR1 SGDLS, CDR2 YYNGEE. The CDR3 runs 15 residues. The V gene lost 4 bases and the J gene lost 1 base, with 14 bases spanning the gap. This chain's CDR3 is CASSPRGGANTEAFF. CDR3 nucleotides: TGTGCCAGCAGCCCCCGGGGTGGGGCGAACACTGAAGCTTTCTTT.

J is TRBJ1-1 and V is TRBV7-9; no clear D. Germline CDR1 and CDR2: SEHNR and FQNEAQ (reference sequence). V was pared by 5 bases and J by 0 bases, with 7 bases between. The CDR3 totals 13 residues. The CDR3 loop reads CASSETMNTEAFF. CDR3 sequence (DNA): TGTGCCAGCAGCGAGACGATGAACACTGAAGCTTTCTTT.

The chain carries TRBV28 and TRBJ2-7; a weak D match, TRBD1 (6 bases). The CDR3 has 14 amino acids. Trimming pared 3 bases from V and 4 bases from J, leaving 13 bases between. The germline CDR1 and CDR2 sequences are MDHEN and SYDVKM. The CDR3 here is CASSFEQGIYEQYF. CDR3 DNA: TGTGCCAGCAGTTTTGAACAGGGAATTTACGAGCAGTACTTC.

The chain combines TRBV30 with TRBJ1-5, with 7 positions matching TRBD1. Germline CDR1 GTSNPN, CDR2 SVGIG (reference sequence). V was pared by 3 bases and J by 4 bases, with 6 bases of the junction left unmatched. The CDR3 extends over 14 amino acids. CDR3 amino acids: CAWRNTGENQPQHF. The CDR3 DNA follows: TGTGCCTGGAGGAATACAGGGGAGAATCAGCCCCAGCATTTT.

The V call is TRBV28, the J call TRBJ1-2; D is undetermined. V lost 5 bases and J 4 bases, leaving 17 bases between the germline ends. From germline, CDR1 is MDHEN and CDR2 SYDVKM. The CDR3 is made up of 15 amino acids. The CDR3 nucleotides are TGTGCCAGCAGTCGCGTCACGGCAGGACCCTATGGCTACACCTTC. Translation: CASSRVTAGPYGYTF.

V and J are TRBV19 and TRBJ1-4; possible D gene TRBD1, 5 bases. The V gene's germline CDR1 is LNHDA and CDR2 SQIVND (reference sequence). The length of the CDR3 is 13 residues. V shed 8 bases and J shed 4 bases, with 11 bases lying between them. As DNA, the CDR3 is TGTGCCAGTGCCCGACAGTTTAATGAAAAACTGTTTTTT. Translating it yields CASARQFNEKLFF.

The V and J genes are TRBV5-4 and TRBJ1-4; possibly TRBD1 for D (5 bases). V lost 7 bases to trimming and J lost 4 bases, with 11 bases between them. CDR1 and CDR2 from the germline V gene are SGHNT and YYREEE (reference sequence). There are 13 residues in the CDR3. CDR3 nucleotides: TGTGCCAGCGGTAAAGGGGTTAATGAAAAACTGTTTTTT. Residues: CASGKGVNEKLFF.

The chain couples TRBV6-6 to TRBJ2-1; tentatively, D is TRBD1 (5 bases). V was pared by 2 bases and J by 6 bases, with 8 bases between. Germline assignment: CDR1 MNHNY and CDR2 SVGAGI (reference sequence). The CDR3 length is 13 residues. CDR3 bases: TGTGCCAGCAGTTACACAGGCGGCAATGAGCAGTTCTTC. This codes for CASSYTGGNEQFF.

The genes are TRBV5-6 and TRBJ2-1, with TRBD2 matching 9 bases. The J segment lost 2 bases and the V segment lost 10 bases, leaving 13 bases of the junction unmatched. Germline CDR1 is SGHDT and CDR2 is YYEEEE. CDR3 length: 16 residues. Here the CDR3 reads CARLPWGTSTYNEQFF. The CDR3 DNA reads as TGTGCCCGCCTCCCCTGGGGGACTAGCACCTACAATGAGCAGTTCTTC.

The CDR3 loop is CASSRTLAGALYEQYF. The CDR3 region has the DNA TGTGCCAGCAGCAGAACACTAGCGGGAGCATTATACGAGCAGTACTTC. The chain recombines TRBV5-4 with TRBJ2-7, with 11 bases that match TRBD2. Germline CDR1 is SGHNT and CDR2 is YYREEE (reference sequence). This CDR3 is built from 16 residues. The trim removed 4 bases at V and 4 bases at J, leaving 10 bases unmatched.

CDR3 in DNA: TGTGCCAGCTCACCCAATCAAGAGACCCAGTACTTC. It is translated as CASSPNQETQYF. The genes are TRBV18 and TRBJ2-5; no reliable D call. Germline assignment: CDR1 KGHSH and CDR2 LQKENI. The CDR3 covers 12 residues. The ends were cut back, 3 bases at V and 2 bases at J, with 4 bases in the middle.

This clone was seen once. V gene TRBV5-4 combines with J gene TRBJ2-4; no clear D gene. V was clipped by 2 bases and J by 0 bases, with 6 bases between them. This CDR3 contains 14 residues. Germline CDR1 SGHNT, CDR2 YYREEE (reference sequence). CDR3: CASSLWLAKNIQYF. In nucleotides, the CDR3 is TGTGCCAGCAGCTTATGGCTAGCCAAAAACATTCAGTACTTC.

This rearrangement joins TRBV27 to TRBJ2-1; D unresolved. V lost 3 bases and J lost 8, with 17 bases in between. Germline loops: CDR1 MNHEY, CDR2 SMNVEV (reference sequence). This CDR3 comprises 15 residues. CDR3 protein: CASSFVPTEYDEQFF. CDR3 coding DNA: TGTGCCAGCAGTTTTGTTCCGACGGAATATGATGAGCAGTTCTTC.

The chain joins TRBV24-1 to TRBJ2-1; 10 bases align to TRBD2. V shed 3 bases, J shed 4 bases, and the junction held 5 bases outside the gene matches. The germline gives CDR1 KGHDR, CDR2 SFDVKD. CDR3 length equals 16 residues. CDR3 sequence: CATSDPGLAEYNEQFF. CDR3 DNA: TGTGCCACCAGTGATCCCGGACTAGCGGAATACAATGAGCAGTTCTTC.